This T cell receptor beta chain was observed in a study of cytomegalovirus exposure and HLA in healthy donors. Study-wide points: Under in vitro conditions, three CMV-associated chains were confirmed as specific for CMV antigens.

As regards this clone: Antigen: not known.

V was trimmed by 3 bases and J by 1 base, leaving 6 bases between them. The CDR3 is 13 residues long. In germline, CDR1 is MRHNA, CDR2 SNTAGT. This table comes from immunoSEQ multiplex PCR, and its TCRdb copy is limited to in-frame clones, with some not included. The table shows 100,000 to 150,000 clones, with under 90% occurring only once. The donors were part of the validation cohort of 120 or so subjects. That cohort was separate from the first cohort, which comprised some 670 subjects. The source of this sequence is a young woman in good health and CMV-seronegative. The sample was PBMCs. This chain links TRBV6-4 with TRBJ2-5, with D uncertain. DNA of the CDR3: TGTGCCAGCAGTGAACAGCCCCAAGAGACCCAGTACTTC. This sequence encodes CASSEQPQETQYF.